The clone carrying this TCR beta chain showed up many times. Its antigen is unknown. Germline V gene sequence: CDR1 DFQATT, CDR2 SNEGSKA (reference sequence). The CDR3 has 13 amino acids. Trimming removed 4 bases from V and 7 bases from J, with 14 bases in between. This specimen belongs to a study of CD8 T cells in ankylosing spondylitis. General study results and limits: A TCR beta motif of fewer than ten highly homologous variants appeared characteristic of ankylosing spondylitis blood.

Making the TCR beta libraries involved quantitative 5'-RACE with molecular barcodes. TCRdb called the 5' RACE reads again in MiXCR, with one record for every CDR3 protein. The sample includes about 220,000 distinct CDR3 sequences, approximately 24% of them seen just once. The chain uses TRBV20-1 and TRBJ2-1, with D perhaps TRBD1 or TRBD2 (5 bases each). Material: blood, either unsorted or a sorted T cell fraction (not recorded which). The receptor's source is a male donor with ankylosing spondylitis or in good health (not recorded which). The CDR3 region has the DNA TGCAGTGCTATGAGGGGTTTGAGGAATGAGCAGTTCTTC. Translating gives CSAMRGLRNEQFF.